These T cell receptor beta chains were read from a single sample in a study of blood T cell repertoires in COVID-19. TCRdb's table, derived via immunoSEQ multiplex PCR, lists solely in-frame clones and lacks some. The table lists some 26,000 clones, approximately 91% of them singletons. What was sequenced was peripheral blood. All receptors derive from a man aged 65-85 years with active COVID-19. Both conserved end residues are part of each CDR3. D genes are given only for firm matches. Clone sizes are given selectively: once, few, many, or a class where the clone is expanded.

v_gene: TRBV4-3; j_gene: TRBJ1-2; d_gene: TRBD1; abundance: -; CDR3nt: TGCGCCAGCAGCCAAGCGAGACAGGGGGTCTGGTCCGGGTATGGCTACACCTTC; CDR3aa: CASSQARQGVWSGYGYTF
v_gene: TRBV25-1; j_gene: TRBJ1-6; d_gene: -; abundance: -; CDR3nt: TGTGCCAGCAGTGAATATAACCCAGGGATAGATTCACCCCTCCACTTT; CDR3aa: CASSEYNPGIDSPLHF
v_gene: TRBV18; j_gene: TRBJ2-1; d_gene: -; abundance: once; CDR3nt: TGTGCCAGCTCCCCTACCCACGAAGGGGATGAGCAGTTCTTC; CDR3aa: CASSPTHEGDEQFF
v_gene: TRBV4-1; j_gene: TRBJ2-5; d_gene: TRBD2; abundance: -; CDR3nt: TGCGCCAGCAGCCAAATCGCGGGGGGCCGAGAGACCCAGTACTTC; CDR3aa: CASSQIAGGRETQYF
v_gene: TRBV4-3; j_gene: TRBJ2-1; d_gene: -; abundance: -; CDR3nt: TGCGCCAGCAGCCAGCCTCGGTCCACGGGGAAGAATGAGCAGTTCTTC; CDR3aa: CASSQPRSTGKNEQFF
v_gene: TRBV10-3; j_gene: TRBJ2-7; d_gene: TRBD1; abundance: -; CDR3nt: TGTGCCATCCGGACAGGGGCGAACTCCTACGAGCAGTACTTC; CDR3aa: CAIRTGANSYEQYF
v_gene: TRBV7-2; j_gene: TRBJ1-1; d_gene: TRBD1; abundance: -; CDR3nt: TGTGCCAGCAGCTCACAGGGGGCGGACACTGAAGCTTTCTTT; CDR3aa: CASSSQGADTEAFF
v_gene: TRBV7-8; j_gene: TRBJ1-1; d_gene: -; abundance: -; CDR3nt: TGTGCCAGCAGCGGTGGGGGCTCGAACACTGAAGCTTTCTTT; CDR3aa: CASSGGGSNTEAFF
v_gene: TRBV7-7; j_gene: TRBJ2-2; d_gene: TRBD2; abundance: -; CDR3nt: TGTGCCAGCAGCCCTGGGCGGGGGGCAGTCGGGGAGCTGTTTTTT; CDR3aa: CASSPGRGAVGELFF
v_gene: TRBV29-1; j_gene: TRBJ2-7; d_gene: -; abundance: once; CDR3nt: TGCAGCGTCCTGACAGCTGGGATCCACGAGCAGTACTTC; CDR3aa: CSVLTAGIHEQYF
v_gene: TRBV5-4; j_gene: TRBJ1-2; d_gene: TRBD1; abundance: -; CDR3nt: TGTGCCAGCAGCGTGCAGGGGGCTGGGGGCTACACCTTC; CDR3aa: CASSVQGAGGYTF
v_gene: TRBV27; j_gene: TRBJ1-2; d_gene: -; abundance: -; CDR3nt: TGTGCCAGCAGGTTCCAGGGAACGTCCTATGGCTACACCTTC; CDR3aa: CASRFQGTSYGYTF
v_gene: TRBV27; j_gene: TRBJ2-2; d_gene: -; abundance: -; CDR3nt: TGTGCCAGCAGTTTATTGGGGCACAGATACACCGGGGAGCTGTTTTTT; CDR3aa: CASSLLGHRYTGELFF
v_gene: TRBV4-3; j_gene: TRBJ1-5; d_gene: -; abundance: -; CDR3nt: TGCGCCAGCAGCCAAGATTGGACAGCCAATCAGCCCCAGCATTTT; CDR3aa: CASSQDWTANQPQHF
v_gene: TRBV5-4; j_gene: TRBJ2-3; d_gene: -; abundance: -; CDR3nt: TGTGCCAGCAGCTTGGCGGGGGGCTTAGGTCGGGATACGCAGTATTTT; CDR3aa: CASSLAGGLGRDTQYF
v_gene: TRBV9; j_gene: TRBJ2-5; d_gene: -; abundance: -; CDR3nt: TGTGCCAGCAGCAAGACTAAAGAAGAGACCCAGTACTTC; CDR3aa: CASSKTKEETQYF
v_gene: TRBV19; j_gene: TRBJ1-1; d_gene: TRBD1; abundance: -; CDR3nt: TGTGCCAGTAGTCCGACAGGGACGGTGAACACTGAAGCTTTCTTT; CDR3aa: CASSPTGTVNTEAFF
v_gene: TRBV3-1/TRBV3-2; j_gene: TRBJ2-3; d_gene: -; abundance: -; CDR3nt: TGTGCCAGCAGCCATAAGGGGACAGATACGCAGTATTTT; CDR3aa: CASSHKGTDTQYF
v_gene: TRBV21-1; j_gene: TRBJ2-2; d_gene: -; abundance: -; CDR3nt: TGTGCCAGCAGCAGGCCCTTTGAACAGGGATCCGGGGAGCTGTTTTTT; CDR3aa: CASSRPFEQGSGELFF
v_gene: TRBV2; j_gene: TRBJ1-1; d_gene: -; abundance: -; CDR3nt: TGTGCCAGCAGTGAAGGGAGGGTTGGGAACACTGAAGCTTTCTTT; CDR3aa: CASSEGRVGNTEAFF
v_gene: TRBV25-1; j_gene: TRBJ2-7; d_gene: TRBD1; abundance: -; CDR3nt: TGTGCCAGCACAGGGGGAACGGGCGAGCAGTACTTC; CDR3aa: CASTGGTGEQYF
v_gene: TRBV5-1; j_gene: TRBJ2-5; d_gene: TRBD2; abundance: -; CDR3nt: TGCGCCAGCAGCGTCTCTCCGGGACTAGCGGGGGTCACGCAAGAGACCCAGTACTTC; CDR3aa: CASSVSPGLAGVTQETQYF
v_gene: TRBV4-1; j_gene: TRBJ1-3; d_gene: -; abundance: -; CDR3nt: TGCGCCAGCAGCCAAGTCCCTACCGGGGAAAACACCATATATTTT; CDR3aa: CASSQVPTGENTIYF
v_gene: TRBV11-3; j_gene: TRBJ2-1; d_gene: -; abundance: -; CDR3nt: TGTGCCAGCAGTTTATTAGGCGGTGAGCAGTTCTTC; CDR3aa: CASSLLGGEQFF
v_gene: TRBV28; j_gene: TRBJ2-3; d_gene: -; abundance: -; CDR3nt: TGTGCCAGCAGTTTAATTCGAGATACGCAGTATTTT; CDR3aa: CASSLIRDTQYF
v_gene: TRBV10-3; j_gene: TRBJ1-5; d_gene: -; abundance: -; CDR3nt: TGTGCCATCAGTGATTCGCAAGGCGGGCAGCCCCAGCATTTT; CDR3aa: CAISDSQGGQPQHF
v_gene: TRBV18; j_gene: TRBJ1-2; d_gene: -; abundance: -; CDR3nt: TGTGCCAGCTCACCCTCGACAGATTTCTATGGCTACACCTTC; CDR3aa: CASSPSTDFYGYTF
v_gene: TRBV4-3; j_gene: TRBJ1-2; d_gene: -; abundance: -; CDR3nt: TGCGCCAGCAGCCAAGTCGTGAGGGCTGGAGGCTACACCTTC; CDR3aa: CASSQVVRAGGYTF
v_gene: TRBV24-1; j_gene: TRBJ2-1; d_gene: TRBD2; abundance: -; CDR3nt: TGTGCCACTGGGAGGACTAGCCTTCGCAATGAGCAGTTCTTC; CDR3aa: CATGRTSLRNEQFF
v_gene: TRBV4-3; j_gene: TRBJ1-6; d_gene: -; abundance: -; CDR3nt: TGCGCCAGCAGCCAAGGCTGGGGGGACTCACCCCTCCACTTT; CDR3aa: CASSQGWGDSPLHF
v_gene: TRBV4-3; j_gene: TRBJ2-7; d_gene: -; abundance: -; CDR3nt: TGCGCCAGCAGCCAAGAAGCCCCCCATCAGGGCTACAGCTACGAGCAGTACTTC; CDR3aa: CASSQEAPHQGYSYEQYF
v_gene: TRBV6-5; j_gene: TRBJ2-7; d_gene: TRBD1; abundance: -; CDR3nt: TGTGCCAGCAGTTACTCGACGGGACAGAGAACCTACGAGCAGTACTTC; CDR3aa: CASSYSTGQRTYEQYF
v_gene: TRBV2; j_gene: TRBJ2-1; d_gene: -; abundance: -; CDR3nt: TGTGCCAGCAGTGAAGGCAGGTCCCTCAGCTACAATGAGCAGTTCTTC; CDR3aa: CASSEGRSLSYNEQFF
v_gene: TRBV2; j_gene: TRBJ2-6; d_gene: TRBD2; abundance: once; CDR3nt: TGTGCCAGCAGTATCGGGGGGGGGCGCCCGAACGTCCTGACTTTC; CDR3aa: CASSIGGGRPNVLTF